This passage covers 30 T cell receptor beta chains from one sample sequenced in a study of blood T cell repertoires in COVID-19 (dated by TCRdb to 2019 to 2021). Library preparation employed the immunoSEQ multiplex PCR assay. Not all clones reach the TCRdb copy of this immuneACCESS table, which keeps in-frame sequences only. Checked studies attribute under half of the gap to unresolved V genes and leave the rest unexplained. The sample table holds 200,000 or so clones, of which roughly 80% were seen once. The ten largest make up approximately 1.2% of the sample. Sample: PBMCs or T cells enriched from blood (not recorded which). These receptors were obtained from a woman aged 40 to 50 with acute COVID-19.

The V and J genes are TRBV15 and TRBJ2-7; 8 bases agree with TRBD1. The CDR3 contains 15 residues. V gave up 4 bases and J gave up 4 bases; unmatched junction bases: 9. Germline lookup yields CDR1 LNHNV and CDR2 YYDKDF (reference sequence). The DNA for the CDR3 is TGTGCCACCAGCATTTTCCGGACAGGGATGTACGAGCAGTACTTC. Its translation is CATSIFRTGMYEQYF.

CDR3 in DNA: TGTGCCAGTAGTGTCCTCGACAGCTCTTATAATTCACCCCTCCACTTT. It yields the protein CASSVLDSSYNSPLHF. The rearrangement uses TRBV19 and TRBJ1-6; D perhaps matches TRBD1 (5 bases). Trimming shortened V by 5 bases and J by 4 bases, and 15 bases separated the two germline ends. Germline assignment: CDR1 LNHDA and CDR2 SQIVND (reference sequence). This CDR3 spans 16 amino acids.

The CDR3 DNA follows: TGCGCCAGCAGTGGGATAGGGGGTTCACGCGAGCAGTACTTC. This codes for CASSGIGGSREQYF. The chain has TRBV5-1 and TRBJ2-7; D is possibly TRBD1 (6 bases). V was cut by 5 bases and J by 6 bases, with 18 bases left in between. There are 14 residues in the CDR3. CDR1 SGHRS and CDR2 YFSETQ come from the germline V gene.

This clone is a singleton in its sample. The rearrangement uses TRBV5-1 and TRBJ2-1; D might be TRBD2 (6 bases). CDR1 and CDR2 (germline): SGHRS, YFSETQ. Trimming left V 4 bases short and J 9 bases short, with 14 bases between. The CDR3 is 13 residues long. The DNA of the CDR3 is TGCGCCAGCAGCCGGAACCAGGGAGGTGAGCAGTTCTTC. Residues: CASSRNQGGEQFF.

The rearrangement uses TRBV25-1 and TRBJ1-2, with D hard to call. This CDR3 contains 14 residues. Per the germline V gene, CDR1 is MGHDK and CDR2 is SYGVNS. The V and J ends lost 1 base and 4 bases respectively, with 10 bases between them. CDR3 amino acids: CASSEWEGSYGYTF. In nucleotides, the CDR3 is TGTGCCAGCAGTGAATGGGAGGGAAGCTATGGCTACACCTTC.

This chain connects TRBV27 to TRBJ1-2; perhaps TRBD1 as D (5 bases). Germline loops: CDR1 MNHEY, CDR2 SMNVEV (reference sequence). V lost 2 bases, J lost 2 bases, and 15 bases lay in between. The CDR3 has 16 residues. CDR3 nucleotides: TGTGCCAGCAGTTTAGCCGGGGGGGGAAAGAACTATGGCTACACCTTC. This sequence encodes CASSLAGGGKNYGYTF.

The gene calls are TRBV2 and TRBJ1-5; D uncertain. CDR1 and CDR2 from the germline V gene are SNHLY and FYNNEI. Trimming shortened V by 10 bases and J by 3 bases, and 13 bases separated the two germline ends. The CDR3 length is 13 residues. The CDR3 coding sequence is TGTGCCACTTCACCGGGAGCCAATCAGCCCCAGCATTTT. The encoded protein is CATSPGANQPQHF.

The rearrangement uses TRBV15 and TRBJ2-7, with D possibly being TRBD1 (5 bases). The CDR3 has 16 amino acids. Trimming left V 3 bases short and J 6 bases short, with 21 bases between. The germline gives CDR1 LNHNV, CDR2 YYDKDF (reference sequence). The CDR3 spells CATSRSKGWQGGEQYF. In DNA, the CDR3 is TGTGCCACCAGCAGGTCGAAGGGTTGGCAGGGCGGCGAGCAGTACTTC. Looking up the rest from reference TRBV15 and TRBJ2-7 gives the full variable domain: DAMVIQNPRYQVTQFGKPVTLSCSQTLNHNVMYWYQQKSSQAPKLLFHYYDKDFNNEADTPDNFQSRRPNTSFCFLDIRSPGLGDTAMYLCATSRSKGWQGGEQYFGPGTRLTVT.

V usage is TRBV9 and J usage is TRBJ2-1, with 7 bases identical to TRBD2. The germline V gene has CDR1 SGDLS and CDR2 YYNGEE. The CDR3 runs 14 residues. The ends lost 0 bases at V and 7 bases at J; junction bases unmatched: 4. CDR3 protein: CASSVAWRGNEQFF. CDR3 DNA sequence: TGTGCCAGCAGCGTAGCTTGGCGGGGGAATGAGCAGTTCTTC.

This sequence joins TRBV7-8 and TRBJ1-4; the match to TRBD1 covers 10 bases. The V segment lost 1 base and the J segment 5 bases; nucleotides outside the gene matches: 4. This CDR3 region has 16 residues. Germline assignment: CDR1 SGHVS and CDR2 FQNEAQ. CDR3 region: CASSLGGQGRNEKLFF. The CDR3 DNA follows: TGTGCCAGCAGCTTAGGGGGACAGGGGAGAAATGAAAAACTGTTTTTT.

The chain couples TRBV11-2 to TRBJ2-7; D perhaps matches TRBD1 (5 bases). The CDR3 length is 18 residues. The germline CDR1 and CDR2 sequences are SGHAT and FQNNGV. The V end lost 2 bases, the J end lost 0 bases, and 20 bases lay between the germline ends. The CDR3 protein is CASSLFGQGLRSSYEQYF. The DNA for the CDR3 is TGTGCCAGCAGCTTATTCGGGCAGGGCTTAAGAAGCTCCTACGAGCAGTACTTC.

V and J are TRBV7-8 and TRBJ1-1, with a possible D match to TRBD1 (5 bases). V shed 8 bases and J shed 1 base, with 20 bases lying between them. Germline V CDR1 and CDR2: SGHVS, FQNEAQ. The CDR3 extends over 16 amino acids. Here the CDR3 reads CASGGGEGRWNTEAFF. The CDR3 coding sequence is TGTGCCAGCGGGGGGGGAGAGGGACGATGGAACACTGAAGCTTTCTTT.

The sample holds a few counts of this clone. This CDR3 reads CASSGGAVYEQYF. DNA for the CDR3: TGTGCCAGCAGTGGCGGGGCCGTCTACGAGCAGTACTTC. This sequence joins TRBV12-3 or TRBV12-4 and TRBJ2-7; the D gene is possibly TRBD2 (6 bases). The CDR3 extends over 13 amino acids. V gave up 5 bases and J gave up 3 bases, with 11 bases separating them.

The rearrangement joins TRBV18 to TRBJ1-2; TRBD1 agrees at 7 bases. V dropped 2 bases and J dropped 7; count of bases not matched to a gene: 4. The V gene's germline CDR1 is KGHSH and CDR2 LQKENI. The CDR3 is made up of 13 amino acids. The CDR3 reads CASSPTWDSGYTF. The DNA of the CDR3 is TGTGCCAGCTCACCAACCTGGGACAGTGGCTACACCTTC. Full variable domain (rest looked up from reference TRBV18 and TRBJ1-2): NAGVMQNPRHLVRRRGQEARLRCSPMKGHSHVYWYRQLPEEGLKFMVYLQKENIIDESGMPKERFSAEFPKEGPSILRIQQVVRGDSAAYFCASSPTWDSGYTFGSGTRLTVV.

This clone was recorded many times. This rearrangement joins TRBV6-4 to TRBJ1-6; 8 bases are shared with TRBD1. Trimming cost V 4 bases and J 11 bases; bases outside gene matches: 7. The CDR3 is made up of 14 amino acids. CDR1 is MRHNA, CDR2 SNTAGT, per germline. For the CDR3, the DNA is TGTGCCAGCAGTGTCTCAGGGGGCGCGGCACCCCTCCACTTT. It codes for CASSVSGGAAPLHF.

The gene calls are TRBV11-2 and TRBJ2-7, with 9 nucleotides matching TRBD1. The V and J ends lost 0 bases and 11 bases, in that order; junction bases with no gene match: 5. Germline CDR1 and CDR2: SGHAT and FQNNGV. This CDR3 spans 13 amino acids. CDR3 sequence (DNA): TGTGCCAGCAGCTTAGACCCGGGACAGGGCGAGTACTTC. Protein product: CASSLDPGQGEYF.

This chain connects TRBV28 to TRBJ2-1, with TRBD2 as a possible D gene (7 bases). V gave up 3 bases and J gave up 1 base, with 10 bases separating them. There are 15 residues in the CDR3. Germline-derived CDR1 and CDR2 are MDHEN and SYDVKM. CDR3 amino acids: CASSFRGGSYNEQFF. The CDR3 DNA is TGTGCCAGCAGTTTTAGGGGGGGTTCCTACAATGAGCAGTTCTTC.

The V and J genes are TRBV25-1 and TRBJ1-6; TRBD1 is a possible D gene (6 bases). Trimming shortened V by 4 bases and J by 6 bases, and 13 bases separated the two germline ends. The CDR3 is 15 amino acids. From germline, CDR1 is MGHDK and CDR2 SYGVNS. CDR3 DNA sequence: TGTGCCAGCAGTGCCAGCGACAGGATTAATTCACCCCTCCACTTT. It specifies CASSASDRINSPLHF.

This rearrangement joins TRBV28 to TRBJ1-5; no firm D call. This CDR3 spans 14 amino acids. V gave up 2 bases and J gave up 1 base, with 6 bases separating them. The germline CDR1 and CDR2 sequences are MDHEN and SYDVKM. CDR3 protein: CASSLSPSNQPQHF. The CDR3, as DNA: TGTGCCAGCAGTTTAAGCCCGAGCAATCAGCCCCAGCATTTT. Full variable domain (rest looked up from reference TRBV28 and TRBJ1-5): DVKVTQSSRYLVKRTGEKVFLECVQDMDHENMFWYRQDPGLGLRLIYFSYDVKMKEKGDIPEGYSVSREKKERFSLILESASTNQTSMYLCASSLSPSNQPQHFGDGTRLSIL.

This clone was recorded only once. This chain joins TRBV28 and TRBJ1-6; TRBD1 matches at 7 bases. Germline CDR1 is MDHEN and CDR2 is SYDVKM. The CDR3 runs 14 residues. Losses at the gene ends were 5 bases for V and 7 bases for J; bases not matched to a gene: 5. The CDR3: CASSPRQGNSPLHF. The CDR3 coding sequence is TGTGCCAGCAGTCCCAGACAGGGCAATTCACCCCTCCACTTT.

This clone has a single count. This sequence joins TRBV18 and TRBJ1-6, with TRBD1 matching over 7 bases. V trimming: 5 bases; J trimming: 7 bases; junction bases outside the gene matches: 8. Germline CDR1 reads KGHSH; CDR2 reads LQKENI. CDR3 size: 15 residues. CDR3 bases: TGTGCCAGCTCAGGGAACAGGGGCCAAAATTCACCCCTCCACTTT. As protein: CASSGNRGQNSPLHF.

The gene calls are TRBV24-1 and TRBJ1-2, with 7 bases aligning to TRBD1. The CDR3 sequence is 16 residues long. V lost 5 bases and J lost 4; bases outside the gene matches: 12. Germline CDR1 reads KGHDR; CDR2 reads SFDVKD. In nucleotides, the CDR3 is TGTGCCACCAGTGGAGATCGACAGGGTAAATCCTATGGCTACACCTTC. Translated, it gives CATSGDRQGKSYGYTF.

The chain uses TRBV5-1 and TRBJ1-1; possibly TRBD1 for D (5 bases). V was trimmed by 0 bases and J by 3 bases, leaving 9 bases between them. CDR3 size: 14 residues. Germline CDR1 reads SGHRS; CDR2 reads YFSETQ. CDR3 residues: CASSLAGGDTEAFF. DNA of the CDR3: TGCGCCAGCAGCTTGGCCGGGGGGGACACTGAAGCTTTCTTT.

The chain links TRBV18 to TRBJ1-1, with 9 bases aligning to TRBD1. The V segment lost 5 bases and the J segment 4 bases; nucleotides outside the gene matches: 5. This CDR3 comprises 14 residues. Germline values: CDR1 KGHSH, CDR2 LQKENI. CDR3 protein: CASSGGQGITEAFF. The CDR3 bases are TGTGCCAGCTCAGGGGGACAGGGAATCACTGAAGCTTTCTTT. Complete variable domain (other parts from reference TRBV18 and TRBJ1-1): NAGVMQNPRHLVRRRGQEARLRCSPMKGHSHVYWYRQLPEEGLKFMVYLQKENIIDESGMPKERFSAEFPKEGPSILRIQQVVRGDSAAYFCASSGGQGITEAFFGQGTRLTVV.

This chain connects TRBV25-1 to TRBJ1-2; D uncertain. The V gene's germline CDR1 is MGHDK and CDR2 SYGVNS. This CDR3 region has 13 residues. V lost 5 bases to trimming and J lost 0 bases, with 7 bases between them. Written as DNA, the CDR3 is TGTGCCAGCAGTAAAACAGCTAACTATGGCTACACCTTC. This codes for CASSKTANYGYTF.

The chain combines TRBV28 with TRBJ2-2, with 12 bases lining up with TRBD2. Germline values: CDR1 MDHEN, CDR2 SYDVKM. CDR3 size: 20 residues. V gave up 5 bases and J gave up 6 bases; unmatched junction bases: 19. The CDR3 sequence is CASSVFMRGRLAGASGELFF. CDR3 coding DNA: TGTGCCAGCAGTGTGTTTATGAGGGGGCGACTAGCGGGAGCCTCCGGGGAGCTGTTTTTT.

The V and J genes are TRBV4-2 and TRBJ2-7; 7 nucleotides line up with TRBD2. The germline CDR1 and CDR2 sequences are LGHNA and YNFKEQ. V lost 3 bases, J lost 5 bases, and 4 bases stayed unmatched. The CDR3 is 13 amino acids. CDR3 residues: CASSQGGTHEQYF. The DNA of the CDR3 is TGTGCCAGCAGCCAGGGGGGGACGCACGAGCAGTACTTC.

This sequence joins TRBV7-3 and TRBJ1-1; TRBD1 matches at 9 bases. J lost 4 bases, V lost 5 bases, and 14 bases had no gene match. Per the germline V gene, CDR1 is SGHTA and CDR2 is FQGTGA. This CDR3 region has 17 residues. CDR3 bases: TGTGCCAGCAGCCCACTACCTAGGCGGGACAGGGTCACTGAAGCTTTCTTT. Translating it yields CASSPLPRRDRVTEAFF.

The V call is TRBV10-3, the J call TRBJ1-6; D ambiguous. Germline lookup yields CDR1 ENHRY and CDR2 SYGVKD. The germline V and J ends were trimmed by 4 bases and 10 bases, with 20 bases remaining between them. There are 16 residues in the CDR3. The CDR3 is CAISGGAVNVDSPLHF. In nucleotides, the CDR3 is TGTGCCATCAGTGGAGGAGCAGTCAATGTAGACTCACCCCTCCACTTT.

For this clone: Within the sample, other DNA sequences also encode this same CDR3. DNA of the CDR3: TGTGCCAGCGCCCCCCGGGGTTTATACGAGCAGTACTTC. It codes for CASAPRGLYEQYF. The V call is TRBV27, the J call TRBJ2-7; tentatively, D is TRBD2 (5 bases). Trimming cost V 8 bases and J 4 bases, with 15 bases left between them. Germline-derived CDR1 and CDR2 are MNHEY and SMNVEV (reference sequence). CDR3 length: 13 amino acids.